Presented here are 18 T cell receptor beta chains from one specimen sequenced in a study of blood T cell repertoires in COVID-19. Generated by immunoSEQ multiplex PCR, the TCRdb table keeps only in-frame clones and is missing some. Among about 140,000 clones, over 70% were seen once, and the ten largest hold about 10%. Sequenced material: peripheral blood. These TCRs come from a man between 60 and 75 years old with active or convalescent COVID-19.

The V and J genes are TRBV27 and TRBJ2-6, with a tentative D call TRBD2 (5 bases). This CDR3 has 17 amino acids. Germline assignment: CDR1 MNHEY and CDR2 SMNVEV (reference sequence). V lost 6 bases, J lost 4 bases, and 19 bases lay in between. The DNA of the CDR3 is TGTGCCAGCAGCCACCTCCTGACGGAGGTCGGGGCCAACGTCCTGACTTTC. This translates into CASSHLLTEVGANVLTF.

The chain combines TRBV7-9 with TRBJ1-6; 9 positions agree with TRBD1. J was trimmed by 8 bases and V by 5 bases; bases with no gene match: 7. The CDR3 extends over 15 amino acids. Germline-derived CDR1 and CDR2 are SEHNR and FQNEAQ (reference sequence). As DNA, the CDR3 is TGTGCCAGCAGCCCCCGGGACAGGGCTGATTCACCCCTCCACTTT. This sequence encodes CASSPRDRADSPLHF.

The chain joins TRBV6-5 to TRBJ2-7; D may be TRBD2 (5 bases). The CDR3 has 15 residues. The germline V gene encodes CDR1 MNHEY and CDR2 SVGAGI. V gave up 6 bases and J gave up 0 bases, with 15 bases separating them. CDR3 sequence reads: CASRLQIGSSYEQYF. CDR3 coding DNA: TGTGCCAGCAGATTACAGATAGGGAGCTCCTACGAGCAGTACTTC.

Notes on this clone: The junction departs from the called germline gene at one end, perhaps through a read error. V is TRBV7-3 and J is TRBJ2-5; D is perhaps TRBD2 (5 bases). CDR1 is SGHTA, CDR2 FQGTGA, per germline. The CDR3 is 13 residues long. This CDR3 reads CASSLGLREPPDF. CDR3 DNA sequence: TGTGCCAGCAGCTTAGGCCTCCGGGAACCACCCGACTTC.

V and J are TRBV7-2 and TRBJ2-5; D gene ambiguous. Looked up from germline, CDR1 is SGHTA and CDR2 is FQGNSA. V lost 5 bases to trimming and J lost 2 bases, with 9 bases between them. The CDR3 covers 13 residues. The CDR3 is CASSLQWQETQYF. Written as DNA, the CDR3 is TGTGCCAGCAGCCTACAGTGGCAAGAGACCCAGTACTTC.

The CDR3, as DNA: TGTGCCAGCAGTGAAGCGCGTAGAGATACGCAGTATTTT. Amino acids: CASSEARRDTQYF. The rearrangement joins TRBV6-1 to TRBJ2-3; D gene ambiguous. Germline values: CDR1 MNHNS, CDR2 SASEGT. The CDR3 loop spans 13 amino acids. V lost 0 bases to trimming and J lost 5 bases, with 6 bases between them.

The chain employs TRBV2 and TRBJ2-7; TRBD2 aligns across 7 bases. Trimming took 7 bases from V and 8 from J; bases not matched to a gene: 14. The CDR3 consists of 14 residues. CDR1 is SNHLY and CDR2 is FYNNEI in the germline V gene. The CDR3 spells CASNGRRESPKQYF. The CDR3 bases are TGTGCCAGCAACGGGAGGCGGGAGTCTCCGAAGCAGTACTTC.

CDR3 sequence: CASSARFQPQHF. The CDR3 bases are TGTGCCAGTAGTGCCCGGTTTCAGCCCCAGCATTTT. The chain couples TRBV19 to TRBJ1-5; D is ambiguous. Germline V gives CDR1 LNHDA, CDR2 SQIVND (reference sequence). Trimming removed 5 bases from V and 6 bases from J, with 8 bases in between. This CDR3 comprises 12 residues.

This clone was picked up one time. This rearrangement joins TRBV27 to TRBJ2-1; TRBD1 agrees at 7 bases. Trimming removed 2 bases from V and 0 bases from J; junction bases left unmatched: 7. Per germline, CDR1 MNHEY and CDR2 SMNVEV (reference sequence). The CDR3 spans 17 residues. In DNA form, the CDR3 reads TGTGCCAGCAGTTTAGGGCCACAGGGGAGCTCCTACAATGAGCAGTTCTTC. This sequence encodes CASSLGPQGSSYNEQFF.

This clone was observed a handful of times. The chain carries TRBV25-1 and TRBJ1-1, with 7 positions matching TRBD1. This CDR3 comprises 14 residues. The trim removed 8 bases at V and 5 bases at J, leaving 11 bases unmatched. Germline V gene sequence: CDR1 MGHDK, CDR2 SYGVNS. The CDR3 DNA follows: TGTGCCAGCGTTTCAGACAGGGTGAGTACTGAAGCTTTCTTT. This translates into CASVSDRVSTEAFF.

The rearrangement links TRBV10-3 to TRBJ2-1, with TRBD2 identical over 8 bases. Trimming cost V 6 bases and J 1 base; bases outside gene matches: 5. The CDR3 sequence is 15 residues long. The V gene's germline CDR1 is ENHRY and CDR2 SYGVKD. DNA for the CDR3: TGTGCCATCAGAACAGCGGGGGAATCCTACAATGAGCAGTTCTTC. Protein: CAIRTAGESYNEQFF.

V is TRBV18 and J is TRBJ2-3; TRBD1 matches 7 bases. CDR1 and CDR2 (germline): KGHSH, LQKENI. The length of the CDR3 is 15 residues. Unmatched junction bases numbered 5, after V lost 3 bases and J lost 2 bases. The CDR3 bases are TGTGCCAGCTCACCGGCGACAGGGACCACAGATACGCAGTATTTT. Amino acid sequence: CASSPATGTTDTQYF.

In this sample, this clone turned up a few times. One end of the junction varies from germline; a read error may be responsible. This rearrangement joins TRBV18 to TRBJ2-7; 8 nucleotides align to TRBD1. This CDR3 has 11 residues. From germline, CDR1 is KGHSH and CDR2 LQKENI. The CDR3 protein is CASSSTGEVNF. For the CDR3, the DNA is TGTGCCAGCTCATCGACAGGGGAGGTAAACTTC.

This chain links TRBV9 with TRBJ2-7, with a weak D call TRBD1 (5 bases). The germline V gene has CDR1 SGDLS and CDR2 YYNGEE. V was pared by 0 bases and J by 3 bases, with 13 bases between. The CDR3 is 15 amino acids. CDR3 amino acids: CASSVDVGRDYEQYF. The CDR3 DNA reads TGTGCCAGCAGCGTAGATGTTGGCAGGGACTACGAGCAGTACTTC.

V and J are TRBV5-4 and TRBJ1-2; 11 nucleotides agree with TRBD1. J gave up 5 bases and V 0 bases, and 3 bases lay outside the gene matches. Germline-derived CDR1 and CDR2 are SGHNT and YYREEE (reference sequence). The CDR3 has 15 residues. CDR3 sequence reads: CASSLVGQGAYGYTF. For the CDR3, the DNA is TGTGCCAGCAGCTTGGTTGGACAGGGGGCTTATGGCTACACCTTC.

The chain recombines TRBV6-5 with TRBJ2-1; the D gene is possibly TRBD2 (6 bases). With 7 bases removed from V and 9 bases from J, the gap between germline ends came to 19 bases. The CDR3 consists of 14 residues. The V gene's germline CDR1 is MNHEY and CDR2 SVGAGI. Here the CDR3 reads CASTLFVGGTEQFF. The CDR3 coding sequence is TGTGCCAGCACATTGTTCGTTGGGGGGACTGAGCAGTTCTTC.

The CDR3 protein is CASSLAGGSGANVLTF. As DNA, the CDR3 is TGTGCCAGCAGCTTGGCCGGCGGATCTGGGGCCAACGTCCTGACTTTC. The chain is built from TRBV5-6 and TRBJ2-6; D call uncertain. Germline V lookup: CDR1 SGHDT, CDR2 YYEEEE. Trimming took 0 bases from V and 1 from J, leaving 8 bases between them. This CDR3 comprises 16 residues.

This chain uses TRBV14 with TRBJ2-1; 11 bases map to TRBD2. The CDR3 totals 16 residues. V gave up 5 bases and J gave up 6 bases; unmatched junction bases: 9. Germline values: CDR1 SGHDN, CDR2 FVKESK. CDR3 sequence: CASSALGLAGFNEQFF. CDR3 nucleotides: TGTGCCAGCAGCGCTCTCGGACTAGCGGGTTTCAATGAGCAGTTCTTC.